This TCR beta chain was identified in a study of cytomegalovirus exposure and HLA in healthy donors (dated by TCRdb to about 2017). About the study as a whole: An earlier analysis of roughly 500 of the donors reported more than 250 Gb of sequence data and roughly 100 million unique TCR beta sequences from about 179 million T cells. Using immunosequencing, the study profiled T cell repertoires from about 650 subjects and related those repertoires to cytomegalovirus serostatus. Roughly 5 DR-DQ haplotypes were handled as single units for association and clustering because linkage in the cohort was strong. High-throughput TCR immunosequencing, statistical association of individual TCRs with disease status, and machine learning were combined to predict cytomegalovirus infection status. Donor age, sex, ethnicity and CMV serostatus were compiled alongside the repertoire data. Across approximately 400 genotyped donors of the cohort, an average of about 240,000 unique TCR beta nucleotide sequences per donor were sequenced, and 15% to 20% of those sequences were non-productive. Every repertoire in the discovery cohort had been generated on one and the same sequencing platform. In a later genetic analysis, genome-wide SNP genotypes for about 55% of the roughly 700 donors were used, and that subset was treated as a discovery cohort. The aim of the study was to test whether cataloging public T cell receptors could identify signatures of past pathogen exposure. The number of typed donors differed by locus: about 620-630 for A, B, C, DRB1 and DQB1; approximately 520 for DQA1; 600 to 610 for DPA1; and roughly 490 for DPB1. A later analysis re-analyzed previously published TCR beta repertoires from approximately 670 donors and added high-resolution HLA genotyping to study TCR occurrence patterns. About 320 gigabases of sequencing data and tens of millions of unique TCR sequences were included in an early release covering several hundred HLA-typed donors. The genetic ancestry cluster associated with self-reported Caucasian donors included approximately 85% of the approximately 430 genotyped donors. Class I and class II HLA loci were covered by the typing at four-digit resolution. Rather than drawing on any new phenotypic data, the later analysis identified candidate immune exposures from TCR beta sequences and the way those sequences occurred across donors. In an earlier analysis of 587 of the donors, high-throughput TCR beta sequencing was used to judge whether each TCR beta V gene segment behaved as functional or pseudogenic. A separate validation cohort of roughly 130 different subjects was used in addition to the roughly 700-subject first cohort.

Libraries were made using the immunoSEQ multiplex PCR assay. The multiplex PCR relied on a mix of 60 forward primers for TCR Vbeta segments and 13 reverse primers for TCR Jbeta segments. The CDR3 region of rearranged TCR beta genes was amplified from genomic DNA with a multiplex PCR assay. The amplified TCR beta libraries were sequenced on the Illumina HiSeq System as 87-base-pair reads. Under the source paper's analysis protocol: In a later analysis, some 80 million unique TCR beta chains were counted across the 500 to 850 repertoires, and roughly 11 million of these chains were shared by at least two donors. A nearest-neighbor algorithm error-corrected the raw reads and collapsed the reads into unique sequences, merging closely related sequences to remove PCR and sequencing errors. To assign V, D and J gene segments, CDR3 sequences were aligned to IMGT reference sequences. For a sequence to be retained, at least a six-nucleotide match to both a V gene segment and a J gene segment was required. Rearrangements were called productive when the CDR3 lacked stop codons and stayed in frame with V and J; all others were non-productive. CDR3 was defined by IMGT convention, running from the second conserved V-encoded cysteine to the conserved J-encoded phenylalanine. In an earlier analysis of roughly 610 of the donors, sequences lacking an unambiguous match to a single V gene segment were excluded. An earlier analysis of 500 to 600 of the donors classified V segments as functional when productive rearrangements were above 56.7% and as segregating when the standard deviation between donors was above 5%. A statistical classification framework was developed to diagnose cytomegalovirus status using the catalog of TCR beta chain sequences. A later analysis assigned V and J genes by comparing TCR nucleotide sequences with IMGT/GENE-DB human TR gene sequences. The TCRdist pipeline was used in a later analysis to assign CDR3 sequences and most-parsimonious VDJ recombination scenarios. In a later analysis, each TCR beta chain was defined by its CDR3 amino acid sequence together with its V-gene family, and reads without a unique V-gene family were excluded. A later analysis removed 592 highly shared, low-generation-probability nucleotide sequences to deal with suspected cross-contamination and a sequencing artifact. In a later analysis, a clonal expansion index for each public chain was calculated from normalized within-repertoire ranks of inferred template counts. Generation probabilities in a later analysis came from a VDJ recombination model fitted to out-of-frame rearrangements, and those results were checked against IGoR. A later analysis scored TCR-TCR, TCR-HLA and TCR-CMV co-occurrence with hypergeometric tests, applying a repertoire-size bias correction to TCR pairs. A later analysis estimated false discovery rates by permuting HLA or CMV assignments 20 times. A later analysis grouped co-occurring TCRs with DBSCAN, adding TCRdist sequence similarity when clustering within HLA-allele-positive subsets. Repertoires with fewer than 30,000 or more than 120,000 public chains were left out of co-occurrence clustering, as were about 5 repertoires with anomalous nucleotide sharing. TCRdb obtained this table from immuneACCESS and retained in-frame rearrangements with V and J assigned. These tables miss some clones; where compared with another copy, unresolved V genes account for less than half of the shortfall, and the remainder is unexplained. V and J calls and clone size are those listed in that table; D and trimming were worked out from the DNA. The sample includes 150,000 to 200,000 clones, with about four fifths observed a single time. Together, the top ten hold about 2.5% of the sample.

Of note for this clone: The clone's antigen remains unknown. Nothing much larger sits one base from this clone, and base qualities are not available.

The cohort comprised some 680 healthy bone marrow donors. At the time of sampling, every cohort member was nominally healthy, though immune exposures that went unrecorded were likely present. The donor tested CMV seronegative, placing the donor among the approximately 400 seronegative members of the cohort. A peripheral blood sample was collected from each donor, and TCR beta sequencing was performed on peripheral blood mononuclear cells. Genomic DNA extraction from the blood cell samples was performed with the Qiagen DNeasy Blood Extraction Kit. General conclusions and limits of the study: This cohort had only TCR beta chains sequenced, and the lack of alpha or paired-chain data limited which features could be detected. Because counts were too low, some 16 rarely observed V segments, including chromosome 9 orphons, were excluded from the earlier analysis of some 540 of the donors. Because some donors lacked HLA typing at each locus, the association tests relied only on the typed subset. In a later analysis, TCR association rates were found to vary across HLA loci, with the most associated TCRs seen for DRB1 alleles and the fewest for HLA-C alleles. An association between a missense DCLRE1C variant and V-gene and J-gene trimming of TCR beta chains was found in a later genetic analysis and replicated in an independent cohort. Immune exposure information for the cohort was limited to CMV serostatus. Three of the identified cytomegalovirus-associated TCR beta chains were confirmed in vitro to be specific for cytomegalovirus antigens. A later analysis found that HLA-associated TCR beta chains were more clonally expanded and had lower generation probabilities than equally common non-associated chains. Correlated functional status among segregating V segments might reflect linkage disequilibrium, but an unknown experimental factor could not be ruled out. A group of highly shared sequence variants was considered likely to be a technical artifact of the sequencing pipeline. Across donors, most TCR sequences were observed very rarely, whereas some public TCRs were present in many individuals. Strong co-occurrence of HLA alleles, especially DR and DQ, made assigning TCR associations to individual alleles difficult. Presence/absence analyses assumed roughly uniform sequencing depth across donors, an assumption that may not hold. In the study, about 150 TCR beta chains were listed as associated with cytomegalovirus. A later analysis found that most CMV-associated TCR beta chains appeared HLA-restricted, with HLA associations seemingly driven largely by CMV exposure. In an earlier analysis of some 500 of the donors, most TCR beta V segments were observed in productive rearrangements about 87% or about 30% of the time, broadly matching IMGT annotations. The classifier was reported to diagnose cytomegalovirus status with high specificity and sensitivity in both the original cohort and the validation cohort. A further reported finding was that TCR beta sequences accurately predicted the HLA-A and HLA-B alleles for most subjects in the first cohort. According to the authors, the approach could potentially be generalized to other disease states and immunological phenotypes. In a later genetic analysis, fewer N-insertions in productive TCRs were reported among donors in an Asian-associated ancestry cluster than the roughly 700-donor mean. Several of the top co-occurrence clusters appeared to be linked to parvovirus B19, influenza, CMV and Epstein-Barr virus, according to a later analysis. At a false discovery rate of 0.05, a later analysis linked 15,000 to 20,000 TCR beta sequences to specific HLA alleles.

Sequences were obtained from PBMCs. This clonotype was obtained from a woman aged 50 to 60 in good health and CMV-seronegative.

The CDR3 protein: CASSSLAGGLGTGELFF. The base sequence is TGTGCCAGCAGCTCCCTAGCGGGGGGCCTGGGGACCGGGGAGCTGTTTTTT. The chain is made from TRBV7-9 and TRBJ2-2, with TRBD2 matching 11 junction bases. From the cysteine up to the phenylalanine, the CDR3 has a length of 17 residues. Only the CDR3 part of the read is kept: 51 bases, read in frame from the first base. The germline V gene encodes CDR1 SEHNR and CDR2 FQNEAQ (reference sequence). The junction shows trimming of 4 bases on V and 5 bases on J, and the gene matches do not reach 9 bases of it.